The clone carrying this TCR beta chain was seen a few times. No antigen is known for it. This sample was included in a study of cytomegalovirus exposure and HLA in healthy donors. These donors were members of the approximately 120-subject validation cohort, a group separate from the roughly 670-subject first cohort. The repertoire was sequenced with immunoSEQ multiplex PCR; TCRdb's copy has only in-frame clones and lacks some. The data contain over 150,000 clones, 70% to 90% of them singletons. CDR3 length equals 13 residues. CDR1 is MNHEY, CDR2 SVGAGI, per germline. V was pared by 5 bases and J by 3 bases, with 4 bases of the junction left unmatched. Findings of the study overall: A few chains linked to CMV were shown in vitro to be specific for CMV antigens.

The material sequenced was PBMCs. This sequence originates from a human donor in good health. The J gene is TRBJ2-7, the V gene TRBV6-5; 7 positions match TRBD1. The CDR3 protein is CASSRQGLYEQYF. CDR3 bases: TGTGCCAGCAGTCGACAGGGCCTCTACGAGCAGTACTTC.